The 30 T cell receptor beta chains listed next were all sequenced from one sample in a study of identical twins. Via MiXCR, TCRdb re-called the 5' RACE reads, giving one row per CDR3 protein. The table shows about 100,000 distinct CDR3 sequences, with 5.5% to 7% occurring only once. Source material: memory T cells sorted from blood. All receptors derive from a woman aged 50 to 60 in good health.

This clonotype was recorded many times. The CDR3 loop reads CSARELAGGGITDTQYF. The CDR3 DNA sequence: TGCAGTGCTAGAGAACTAGCGGGAGGCGGTATCACAGATACGCAGTATTTT. The J gene is TRBJ2-3, the V gene TRBV20-1; TRBD2 agrees at 12 bases. CDR3 size: 17 residues. J gave up 2 bases and V 0 bases, and 6 bases lay outside the gene matches. CDR1 and CDR2 from the germline V gene are DFQATT and SNEGSKA (reference sequence).

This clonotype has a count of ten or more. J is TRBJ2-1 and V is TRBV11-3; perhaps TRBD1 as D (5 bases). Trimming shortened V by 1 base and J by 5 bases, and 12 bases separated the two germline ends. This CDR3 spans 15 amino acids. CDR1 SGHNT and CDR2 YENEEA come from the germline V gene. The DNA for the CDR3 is TGTGCCAGCAGCTTAGTAACAGGTCGACACAATGAGCAGTTCTTC. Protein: CASSLVTGRHNEQFF.

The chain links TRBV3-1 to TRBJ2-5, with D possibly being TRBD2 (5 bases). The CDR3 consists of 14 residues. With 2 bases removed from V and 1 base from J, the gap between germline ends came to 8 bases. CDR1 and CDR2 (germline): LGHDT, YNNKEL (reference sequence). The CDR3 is CASSQMSGQETQYF. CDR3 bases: TGTGCCAGCAGCCAAATGAGCGGCCAAGAGACCCAGTACTTC.

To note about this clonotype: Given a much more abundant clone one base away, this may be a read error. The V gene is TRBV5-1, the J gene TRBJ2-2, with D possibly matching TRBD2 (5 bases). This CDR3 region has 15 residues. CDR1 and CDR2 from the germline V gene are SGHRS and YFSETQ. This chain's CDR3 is CASSLEIRTTGKLFF. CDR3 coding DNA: TGCGCCAGCAGCTTGGAGATCAGAACTACCGGGAAGCTGTTTTTT. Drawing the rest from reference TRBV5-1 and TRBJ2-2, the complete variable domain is KAGVTQTPRYLIKTRGQQVTLSCSPISGHRSVSWYQQTPGQGLQFLFEYFSETQRNKGNFPGRFSGRQFSNSRSEMNVSTLELGDSALYLCASSLEIRTTGKLFFGEGSRLTVL.

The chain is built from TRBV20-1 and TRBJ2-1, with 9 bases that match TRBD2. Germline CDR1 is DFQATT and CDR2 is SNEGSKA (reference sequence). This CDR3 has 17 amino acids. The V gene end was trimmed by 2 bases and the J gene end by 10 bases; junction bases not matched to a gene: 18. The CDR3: CSARSETSGLNYGEQFF. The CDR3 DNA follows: TGCAGTGCTAGAAGCGAGACTAGCGGCCTCAATTATGGAGAGCAGTTCTTC.

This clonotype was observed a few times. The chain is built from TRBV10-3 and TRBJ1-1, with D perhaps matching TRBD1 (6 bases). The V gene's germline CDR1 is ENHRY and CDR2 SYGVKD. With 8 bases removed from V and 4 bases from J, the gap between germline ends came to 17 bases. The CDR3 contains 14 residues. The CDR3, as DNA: TGTGCCATCGGGGGGGCCGCAGGGAGCACTGAAGCTTTCTTT. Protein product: CAIGGAAGSTEAFF.

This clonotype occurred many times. The CDR3: CASSVGSLGNNEQFF. The CDR3 nucleotides read TGTGCCAGCAGCGTAGGTAGCCTGGGAAACAATGAGCAGTTCTTC. The chain uses TRBV9 and TRBJ2-1, with D uncertain. The CDR3 is 15 amino acids. The V end was cut by 0 bases, the J end by 5 bases, with 12 bases between. The germline V gene encodes CDR1 SGDLS and CDR2 YYNGEE.

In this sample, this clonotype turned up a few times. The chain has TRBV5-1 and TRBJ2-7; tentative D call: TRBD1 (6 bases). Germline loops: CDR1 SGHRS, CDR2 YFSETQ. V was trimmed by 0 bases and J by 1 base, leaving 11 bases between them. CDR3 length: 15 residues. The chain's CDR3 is CASSLGRGYSYEQYF. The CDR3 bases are TGCGCCAGCAGCTTGGGAAGGGGGTATTCCTACGAGCAGTACTTC. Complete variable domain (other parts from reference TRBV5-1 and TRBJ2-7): KAGVTQTPRYLIKTRGQQVTLSCSPISGHRSVSWYQQTPGQGLQFLFEYFSETQRNKGNFPGRFSGRQFSNSRSEMNVSTLELGDSALYLCASSLGRGYSYEQYFGPGTRLTVT.

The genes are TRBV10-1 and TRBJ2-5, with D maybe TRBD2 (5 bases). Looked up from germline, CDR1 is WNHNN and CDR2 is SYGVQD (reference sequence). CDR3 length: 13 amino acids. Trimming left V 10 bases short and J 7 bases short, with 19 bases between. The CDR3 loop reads CATTDWREGTQYF. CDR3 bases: TGCGCCACTACGGACTGGAGAGAGGGGACCCAGTACTTC.

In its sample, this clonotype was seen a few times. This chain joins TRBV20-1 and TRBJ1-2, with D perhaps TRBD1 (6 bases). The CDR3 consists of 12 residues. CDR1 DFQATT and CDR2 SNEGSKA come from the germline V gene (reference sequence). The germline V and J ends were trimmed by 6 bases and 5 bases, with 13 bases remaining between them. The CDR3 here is CSARTELYGYTF. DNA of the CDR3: TGCAGTGCCCGGACAGAGCTTTATGGCTACACCTTC.

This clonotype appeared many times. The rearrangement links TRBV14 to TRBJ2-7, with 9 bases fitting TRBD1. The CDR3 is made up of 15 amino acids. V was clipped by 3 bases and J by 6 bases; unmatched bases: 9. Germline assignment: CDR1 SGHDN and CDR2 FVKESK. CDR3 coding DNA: TGTGCCAGCAGCCATCTCGGGGACAGGGATCTCGAGCAGTACTTC. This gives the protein CASSHLGDRDLEQYF.

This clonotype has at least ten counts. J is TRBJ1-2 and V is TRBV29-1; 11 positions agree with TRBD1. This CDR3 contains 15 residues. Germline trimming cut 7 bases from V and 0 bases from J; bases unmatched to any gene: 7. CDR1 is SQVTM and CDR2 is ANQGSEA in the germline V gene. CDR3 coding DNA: TGCAGCGGAGGGACAGGGGGGACAGCTAACTATGGCTACACCTTC. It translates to CSGGTGGTANYGYTF.

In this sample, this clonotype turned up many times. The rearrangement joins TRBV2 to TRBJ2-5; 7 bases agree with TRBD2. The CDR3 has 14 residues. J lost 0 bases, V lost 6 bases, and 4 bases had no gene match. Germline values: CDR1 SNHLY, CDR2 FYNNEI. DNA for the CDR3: TGTGCCAGCAGAACCGGGACTAACCAAGAGACCCAGTACTTC. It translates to CASRTGTNQETQYF.

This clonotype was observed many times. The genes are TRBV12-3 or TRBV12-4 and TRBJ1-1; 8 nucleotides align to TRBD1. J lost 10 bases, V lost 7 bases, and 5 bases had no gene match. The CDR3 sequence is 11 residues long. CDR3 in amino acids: CASTGDRRAFF. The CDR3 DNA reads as TGTGCCAGCACCGGGGACAGGAGAGCTTTCTTT.

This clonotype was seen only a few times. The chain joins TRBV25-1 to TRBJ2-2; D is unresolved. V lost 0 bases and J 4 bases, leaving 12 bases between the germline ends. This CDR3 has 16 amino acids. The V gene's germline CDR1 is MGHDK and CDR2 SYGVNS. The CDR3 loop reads CASSEYNSRITGELFF. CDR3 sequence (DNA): TGTGCCAGCAGTGAATATAACTCCAGAATCACCGGGGAGCTGTTTTTT.

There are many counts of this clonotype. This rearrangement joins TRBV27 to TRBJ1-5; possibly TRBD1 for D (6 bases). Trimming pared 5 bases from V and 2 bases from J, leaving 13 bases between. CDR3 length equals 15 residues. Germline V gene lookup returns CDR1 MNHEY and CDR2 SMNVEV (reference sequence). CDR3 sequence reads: CASSAQGLGNQPQHF. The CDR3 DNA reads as TGTGCCAGCAGTGCGCAGGGGTTGGGCAATCAGCCCCAGCATTTT.

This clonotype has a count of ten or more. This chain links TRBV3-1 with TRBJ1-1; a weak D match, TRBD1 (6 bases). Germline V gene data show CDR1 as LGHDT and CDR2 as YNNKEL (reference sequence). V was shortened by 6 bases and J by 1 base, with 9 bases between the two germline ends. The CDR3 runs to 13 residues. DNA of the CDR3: TGTGCCAGCAGTCTACAGGGGAACACTGAAGCTTTCTTT. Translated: CASSLQGNTEAFF.

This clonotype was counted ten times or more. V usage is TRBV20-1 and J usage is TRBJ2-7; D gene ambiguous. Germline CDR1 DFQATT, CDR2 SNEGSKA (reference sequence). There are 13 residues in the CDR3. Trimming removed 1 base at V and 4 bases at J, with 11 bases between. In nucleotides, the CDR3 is TGCAGTGCTAGAGTCCCCGGTACGTACGAGCAGTACGTC. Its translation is CSARVPGTYEQYV.

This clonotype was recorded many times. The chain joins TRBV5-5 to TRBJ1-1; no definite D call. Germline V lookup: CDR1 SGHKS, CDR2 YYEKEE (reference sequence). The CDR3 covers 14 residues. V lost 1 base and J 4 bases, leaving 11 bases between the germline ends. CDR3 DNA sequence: TGTGCCAGCAGCTTGAGCTGGGTGGGCACTGAAGCTTTCTTT. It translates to CASSLSWVGTEAFF.

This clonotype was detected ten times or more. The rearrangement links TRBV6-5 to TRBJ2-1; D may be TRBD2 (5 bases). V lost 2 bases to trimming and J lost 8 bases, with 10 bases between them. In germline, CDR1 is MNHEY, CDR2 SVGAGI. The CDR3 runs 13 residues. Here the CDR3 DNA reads TGTGCCAGCAGTTACAGTTCTAGCTATGAGCAGTTCTTC. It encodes CASSYSSSYEQFF.

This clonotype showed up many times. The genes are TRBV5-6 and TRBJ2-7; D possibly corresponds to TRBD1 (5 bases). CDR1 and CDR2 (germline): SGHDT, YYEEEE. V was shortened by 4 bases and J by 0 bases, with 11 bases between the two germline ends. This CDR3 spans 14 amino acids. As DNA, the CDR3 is TGTGCCAGCAGCCGGACACCGAGCTCCTACGAGCAGTACTTC. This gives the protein CASSRTPSSYEQYF.

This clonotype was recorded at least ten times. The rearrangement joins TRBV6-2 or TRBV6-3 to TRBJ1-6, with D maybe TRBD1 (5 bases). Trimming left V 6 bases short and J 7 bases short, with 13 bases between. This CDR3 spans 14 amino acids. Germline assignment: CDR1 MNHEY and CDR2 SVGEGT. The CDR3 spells CASRSGTGNSPLHF. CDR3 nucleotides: TGTGCCAGCAGATCCGGGACGGGGAATTCACCCCTCCACTTT.

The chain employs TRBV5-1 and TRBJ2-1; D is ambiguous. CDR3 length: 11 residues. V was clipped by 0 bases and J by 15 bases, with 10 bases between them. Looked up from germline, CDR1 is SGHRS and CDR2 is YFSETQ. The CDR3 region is CASSLGGQPFF. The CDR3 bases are TGCGCCAGCAGCTTGGGAGGTCAACCGTTCTTC.

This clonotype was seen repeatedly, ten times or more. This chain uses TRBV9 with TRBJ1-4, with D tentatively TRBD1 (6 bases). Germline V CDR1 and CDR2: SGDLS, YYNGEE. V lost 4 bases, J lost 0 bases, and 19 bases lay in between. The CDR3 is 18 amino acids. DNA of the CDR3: TGTGCCAGCAGCCCGTCCTTCTTAGGGGGGGCAACTAATGAAAAACTGTTTTTT. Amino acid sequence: CASSPSFLGGATNEKLFF.

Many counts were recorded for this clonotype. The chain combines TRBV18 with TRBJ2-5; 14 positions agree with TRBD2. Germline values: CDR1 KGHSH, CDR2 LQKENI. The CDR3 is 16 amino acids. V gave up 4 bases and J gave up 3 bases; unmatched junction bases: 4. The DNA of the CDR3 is TGTGCCAGCTCACTTCGACTAGCGGGAGGGGAAGAGACCCAGTACTTC. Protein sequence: CASSLRLAGGEETQYF.

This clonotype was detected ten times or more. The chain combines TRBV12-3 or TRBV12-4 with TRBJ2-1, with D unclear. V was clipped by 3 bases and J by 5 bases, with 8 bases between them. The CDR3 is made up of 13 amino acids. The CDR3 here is CASSLSWNNEQFF. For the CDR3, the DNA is TGTGCCAGCAGTTTGAGCTGGAACAATGAGCAGTTCTTC.

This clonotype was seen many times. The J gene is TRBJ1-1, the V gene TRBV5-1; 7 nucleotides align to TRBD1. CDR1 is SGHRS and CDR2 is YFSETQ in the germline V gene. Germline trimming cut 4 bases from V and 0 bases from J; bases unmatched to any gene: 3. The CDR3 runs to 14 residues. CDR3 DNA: TGCGCCAGCAGCCCCGGACAGGTGAACACTGAAGCTTTCTTT. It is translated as CASSPGQVNTEAFF.

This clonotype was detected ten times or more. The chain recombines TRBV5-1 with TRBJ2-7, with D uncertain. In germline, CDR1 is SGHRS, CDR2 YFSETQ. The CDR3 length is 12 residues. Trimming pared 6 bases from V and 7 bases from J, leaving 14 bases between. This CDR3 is CASTPPEDEQYV. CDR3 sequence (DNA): TGCGCCAGCACCCCGCCCGAAGATGAGCAGTACGTC.

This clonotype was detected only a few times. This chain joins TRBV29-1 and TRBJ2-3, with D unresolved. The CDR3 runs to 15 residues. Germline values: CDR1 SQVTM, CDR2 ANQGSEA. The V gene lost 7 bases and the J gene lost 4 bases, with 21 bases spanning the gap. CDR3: CSGTTSGFGSDTQYF. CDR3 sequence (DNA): TGCAGCGGTACAACCAGTGGTTTTGGTTCAGATACGCAGTATTTT.

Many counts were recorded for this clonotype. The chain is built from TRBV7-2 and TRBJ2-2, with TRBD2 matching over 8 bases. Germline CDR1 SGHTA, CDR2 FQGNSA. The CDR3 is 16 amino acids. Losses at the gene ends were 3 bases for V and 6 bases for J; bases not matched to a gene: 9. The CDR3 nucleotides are TGTGCCAGCAGCTTCCCGGGACTAGAGGGGGCCGGGGAGCTGTTTTTT. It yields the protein CASSFPGLEGAGELFF.